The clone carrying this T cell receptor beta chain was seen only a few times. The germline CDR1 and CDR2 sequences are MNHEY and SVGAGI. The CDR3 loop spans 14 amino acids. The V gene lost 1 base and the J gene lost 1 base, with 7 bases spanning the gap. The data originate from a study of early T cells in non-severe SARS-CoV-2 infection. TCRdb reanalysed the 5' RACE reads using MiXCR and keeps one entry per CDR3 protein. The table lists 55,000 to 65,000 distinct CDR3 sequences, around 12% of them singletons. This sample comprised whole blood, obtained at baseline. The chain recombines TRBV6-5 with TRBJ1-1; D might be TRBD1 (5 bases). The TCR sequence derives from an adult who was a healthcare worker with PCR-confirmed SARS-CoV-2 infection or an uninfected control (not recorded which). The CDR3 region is CASSYWGWNTEAFF. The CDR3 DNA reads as TGTGCCAGCAGTTACTGGGGGTGGAACACTGAAGCTTTCTTT.